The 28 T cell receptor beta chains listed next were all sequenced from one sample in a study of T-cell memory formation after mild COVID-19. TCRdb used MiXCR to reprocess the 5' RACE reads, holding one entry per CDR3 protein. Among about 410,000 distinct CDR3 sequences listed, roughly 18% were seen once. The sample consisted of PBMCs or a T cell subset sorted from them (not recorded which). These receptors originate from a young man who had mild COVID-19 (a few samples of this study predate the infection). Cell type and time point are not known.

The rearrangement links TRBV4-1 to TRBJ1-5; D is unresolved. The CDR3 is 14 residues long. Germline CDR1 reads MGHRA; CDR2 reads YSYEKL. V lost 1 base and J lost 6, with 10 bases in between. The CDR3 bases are TGCGCCAGCAGCCAAGGGCTCGGTGGTCAGCCCCAGCATTTT. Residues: CASSQGLGGQPQHF.

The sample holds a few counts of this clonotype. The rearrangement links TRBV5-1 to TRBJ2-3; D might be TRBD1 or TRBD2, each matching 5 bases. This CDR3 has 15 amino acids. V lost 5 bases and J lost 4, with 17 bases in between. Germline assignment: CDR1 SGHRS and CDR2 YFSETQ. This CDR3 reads CASSFEGLAADTQYF. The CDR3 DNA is TGCGCCAGCAGTTTCGAGGGGCTAGCCGCAGATACGCAGTATTTT.

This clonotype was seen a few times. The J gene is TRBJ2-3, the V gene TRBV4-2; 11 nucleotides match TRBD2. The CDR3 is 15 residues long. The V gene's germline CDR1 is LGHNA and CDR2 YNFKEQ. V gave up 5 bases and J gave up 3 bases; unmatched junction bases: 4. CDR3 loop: CASSVTSGVTDTQYF. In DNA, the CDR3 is TGTGCCAGCAGCGTGACTAGCGGGGTGACAGATACGCAGTATTTT.

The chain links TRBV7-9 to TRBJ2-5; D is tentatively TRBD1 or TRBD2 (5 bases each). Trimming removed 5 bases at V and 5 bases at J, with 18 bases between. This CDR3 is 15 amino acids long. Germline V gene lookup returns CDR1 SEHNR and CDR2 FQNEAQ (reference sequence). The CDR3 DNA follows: TGTGCCAGCAGCCCCGGGACCTTAGCCCTGGAGACCCAGTACTTC. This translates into CASSPGTLALETQYF.

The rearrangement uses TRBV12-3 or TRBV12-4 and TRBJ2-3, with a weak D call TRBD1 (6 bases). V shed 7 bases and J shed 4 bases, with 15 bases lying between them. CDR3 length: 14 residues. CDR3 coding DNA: TGTGCCAGCATGGCCTGGGGACAAGCAGATACGCAGTATTTT. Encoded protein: CASMAWGQADTQYF.

CDR3 amino acids: CASSLVQPGDGYTF. The CDR3 DNA follows: TGCGCCAGCAGCTTGGTCCAGCCGGGCGATGGCTACACCTTC. The chain carries TRBV5-1 and TRBJ1-2; D uncertain. With 0 bases removed from V and 6 bases from J, the gap between germline ends came to 12 bases. The germline V gene has CDR1 SGHRS and CDR2 YFSETQ. This CDR3 is 14 amino acids long.

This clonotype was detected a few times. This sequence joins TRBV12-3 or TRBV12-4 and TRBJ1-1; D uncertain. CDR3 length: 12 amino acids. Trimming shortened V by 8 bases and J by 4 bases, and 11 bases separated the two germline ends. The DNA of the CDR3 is TGTGCCAGCGGGCGGAGCAGCACTGAAGCTTTCTTT. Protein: CASGRSSTEAFF.

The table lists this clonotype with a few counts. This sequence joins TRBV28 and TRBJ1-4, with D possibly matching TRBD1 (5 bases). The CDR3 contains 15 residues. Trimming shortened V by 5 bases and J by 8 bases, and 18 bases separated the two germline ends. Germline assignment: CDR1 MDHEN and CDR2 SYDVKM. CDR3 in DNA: TGTGCCAGCAGTATACCGACAGTGAGGGGAGAAAAACTGTTTTTT. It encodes CASSIPTVRGEKLFF. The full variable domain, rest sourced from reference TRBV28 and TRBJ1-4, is DVKVTQSSRYLVKRTGEKVFLECVQDMDHENMFWYRQDPGLGLRLIYFSYDVKMKEKGDIPEGYSVSREKKERFSLILESASTNQTSMYLCASSIPTVRGEKLFFGSGTQLSVL.

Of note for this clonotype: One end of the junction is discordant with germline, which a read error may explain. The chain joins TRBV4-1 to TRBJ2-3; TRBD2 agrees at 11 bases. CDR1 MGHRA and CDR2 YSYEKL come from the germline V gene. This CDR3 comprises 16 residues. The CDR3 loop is CASSQVAGGPKDTQYF. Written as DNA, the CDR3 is TGCGCAAGCAGCCAAGTAGCGGGGGGGCCGAAAGATACGCAGTATTTT.

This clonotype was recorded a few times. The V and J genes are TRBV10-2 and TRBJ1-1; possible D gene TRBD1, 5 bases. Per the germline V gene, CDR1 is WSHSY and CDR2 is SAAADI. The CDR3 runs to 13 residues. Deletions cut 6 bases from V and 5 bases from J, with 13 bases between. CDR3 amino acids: CASRLGGGTEAFF. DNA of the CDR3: TGCGCCAGCAGGTTGGGGGGGGGAACTGAAGCTTTCTTT.

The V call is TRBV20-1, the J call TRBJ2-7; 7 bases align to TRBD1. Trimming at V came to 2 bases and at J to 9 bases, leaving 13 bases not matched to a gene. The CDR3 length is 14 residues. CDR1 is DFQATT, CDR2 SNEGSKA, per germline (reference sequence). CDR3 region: CSARPGAGGSVQYF. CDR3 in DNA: TGCAGTGCTAGACCCGGGGCAGGGGGATCGGTGCAGTACTTC.

The CDR3 region is CASSHGRTSNQPQHF. CDR3 nucleotides: TGCGCCAGCAGCCATGGCCGGACGAGCAATCAGCCCCAGCATTTT. The chain recombines TRBV4-3 with TRBJ1-5; no clear D. Germline V gene lookup returns CDR1 LGHNA and CDR2 YSLEER. Trimming took off 3 bases at V and 1 base at J, with 10 bases between the two ends. This CDR3 has 15 amino acids.

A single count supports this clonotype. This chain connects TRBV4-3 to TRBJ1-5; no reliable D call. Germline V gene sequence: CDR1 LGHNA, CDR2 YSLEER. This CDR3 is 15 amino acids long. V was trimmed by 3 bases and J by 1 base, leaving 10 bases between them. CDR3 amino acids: CASSHNLGSNQPQHF. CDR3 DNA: TGCGCCAGCAGCCACAACCTGGGGAGCAATCAGCCCCAGCATTTT.

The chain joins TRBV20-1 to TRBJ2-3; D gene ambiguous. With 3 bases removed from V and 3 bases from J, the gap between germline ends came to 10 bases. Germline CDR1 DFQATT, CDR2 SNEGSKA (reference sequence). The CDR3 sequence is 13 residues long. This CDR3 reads CSASGPGTDTQYF. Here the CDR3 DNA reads TGCAGTGCTAGTGGCCCCGGGACAGATACGCAGTATTTT.

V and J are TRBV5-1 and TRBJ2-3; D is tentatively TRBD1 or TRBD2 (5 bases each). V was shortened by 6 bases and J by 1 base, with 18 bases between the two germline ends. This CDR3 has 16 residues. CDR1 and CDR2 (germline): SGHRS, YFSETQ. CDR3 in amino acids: CASTHTGGGGTDTQYF. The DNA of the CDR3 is TGCGCCAGCACCCATACGGGTGGGGGAGGCACAGATACGCAGTATTTT. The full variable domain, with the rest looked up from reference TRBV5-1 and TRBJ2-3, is KAGVTQTPRYLIKTRGQQVTLSCSPISGHRSVSWYQQTPGQGLQFLFEYFSETQRNKGNFPGRFSGRQFSNSRSEMNVSTLELGDSALYLCASTHTGGGGTDTQYFGPGTRLTVL.

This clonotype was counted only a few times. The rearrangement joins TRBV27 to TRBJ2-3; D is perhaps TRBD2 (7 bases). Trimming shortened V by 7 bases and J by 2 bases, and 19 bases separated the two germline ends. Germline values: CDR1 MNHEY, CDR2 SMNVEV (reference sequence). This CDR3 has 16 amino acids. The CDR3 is CASMRAGGPYTDTQYF. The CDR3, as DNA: TGTGCCAGCATGCGGGCCGGGGGGCCTTACACAGATACGCAGTATTTT.

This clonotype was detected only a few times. This CDR3 is CASSLLERSTGELFF. CDR3 in DNA: TGTGCCAGCAGCTTATTGGAGAGGAGCACCGGGGAGCTGTTTTTT. V usage is TRBV7-8 and J usage is TRBJ2-2; D is uncertain. Germline V gives CDR1 SGHVS, CDR2 FQNEAQ. V dropped 2 bases and J dropped 4 bases, with 11 bases sitting between them. The CDR3 is 15 residues long. Supplemented by reference TRBV7-8 and TRBJ2-2, the full variable domain reads GAGVSQSPRYKVAKRGQDVALRCDPISGHVSLFWYQQALGQGPEFLTYFQNEAQLDKSGLPSDRFFAERPEGSVSTLKIQRTQQEDSAVYLCASSLLERSTGELFFGEGSRLTVL.

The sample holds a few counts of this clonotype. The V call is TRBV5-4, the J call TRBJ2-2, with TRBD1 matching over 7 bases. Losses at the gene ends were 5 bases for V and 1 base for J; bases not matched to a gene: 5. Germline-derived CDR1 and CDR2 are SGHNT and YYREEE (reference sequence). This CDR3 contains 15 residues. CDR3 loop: CASRSGQMNTGELFF. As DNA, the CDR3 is TGTGCCAGCAGATCGGGACAGATGAACACCGGGGAGCTGTTTTTT. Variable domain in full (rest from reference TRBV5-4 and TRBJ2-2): ETGVTQSPTHLIKTRGQQVTLRCSSQSGHNTVSWYQQALGQGPQFIFQYYREEENGRGNFPPRFSGLQFPNYSSELNVNALELDDSALYLCASRSGQMNTGELFFGEGSRLTVL.

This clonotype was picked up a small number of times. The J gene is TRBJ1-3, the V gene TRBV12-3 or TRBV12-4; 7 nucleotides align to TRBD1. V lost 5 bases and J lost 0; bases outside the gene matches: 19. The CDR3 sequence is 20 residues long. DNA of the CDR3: TGTGCCAGCAGTCCCCCGCCCGGGGACAGTTCCTTCCACTCTGGAAACACCATATATTTT. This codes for CASSPPPGDSSFHSGNTIYF.

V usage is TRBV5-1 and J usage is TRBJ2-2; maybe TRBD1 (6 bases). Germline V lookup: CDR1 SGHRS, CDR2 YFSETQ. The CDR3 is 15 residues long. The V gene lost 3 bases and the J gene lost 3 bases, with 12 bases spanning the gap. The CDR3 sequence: CASSWAGEDTGELFF. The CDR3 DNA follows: TGCGCCAGCAGCTGGGCAGGGGAAGACACCGGGGAGCTGTTTTTT. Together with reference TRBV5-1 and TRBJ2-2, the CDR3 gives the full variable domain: KAGVTQTPRYLIKTRGQQVTLSCSPISGHRSVSWYQQTPGQGLQFLFEYFSETQRNKGNFPGRFSGRQFSNSRSEMNVSTLELGDSALYLCASSWAGEDTGELFFGEGSRLTVL.

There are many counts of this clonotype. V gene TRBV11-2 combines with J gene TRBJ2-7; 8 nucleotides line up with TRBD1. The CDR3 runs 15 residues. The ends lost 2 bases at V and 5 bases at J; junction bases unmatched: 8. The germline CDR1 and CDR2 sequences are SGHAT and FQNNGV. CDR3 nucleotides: TGTGCCAGCAGCTTAATCCAGGGGGCTACCCACGAGCAGTACGTC. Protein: CASSLIQGATHEQYV.

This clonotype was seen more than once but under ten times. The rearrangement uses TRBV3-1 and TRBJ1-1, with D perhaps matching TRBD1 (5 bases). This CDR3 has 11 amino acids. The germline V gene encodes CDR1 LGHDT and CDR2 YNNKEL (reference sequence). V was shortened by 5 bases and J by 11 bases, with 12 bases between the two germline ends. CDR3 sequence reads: CASSVAGLAFF. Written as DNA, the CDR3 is TGTGCCAGCAGCGTCGCAGGGCTCGCTTTCTTT.

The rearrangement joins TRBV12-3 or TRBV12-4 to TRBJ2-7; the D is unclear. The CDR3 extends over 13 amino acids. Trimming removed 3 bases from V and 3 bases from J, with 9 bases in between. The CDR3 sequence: CASSLGSSYEQYV. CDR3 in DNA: TGTGCCAGCAGTTTGGGTAGTAGCTACGAGCAGTACGTC.

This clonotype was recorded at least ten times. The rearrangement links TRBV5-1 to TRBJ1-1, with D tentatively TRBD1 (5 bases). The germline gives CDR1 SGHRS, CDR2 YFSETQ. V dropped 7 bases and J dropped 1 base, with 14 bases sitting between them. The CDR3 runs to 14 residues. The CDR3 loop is CASGKTGQNTEAFF. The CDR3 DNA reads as TGCGCCAGCGGAAAAACAGGACAGAACACTGAAGCTTTCTTT.

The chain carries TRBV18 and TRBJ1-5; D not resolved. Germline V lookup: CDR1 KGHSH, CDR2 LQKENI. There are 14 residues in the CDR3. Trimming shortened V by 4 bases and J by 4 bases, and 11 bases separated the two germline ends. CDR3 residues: CASSLQDANQPQHF. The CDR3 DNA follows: TGTGCCAGCTCACTCCAGGATGCGAATCAGCCCCAGCATTTT.

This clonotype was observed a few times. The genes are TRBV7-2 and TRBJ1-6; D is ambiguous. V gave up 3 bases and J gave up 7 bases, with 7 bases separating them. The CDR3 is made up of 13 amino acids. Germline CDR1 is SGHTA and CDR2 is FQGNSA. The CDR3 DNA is TGTGCCAGCAGCTTCGGCGGGAATTCACCCCTCCACTTT. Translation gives CASSFGGNSPLHF.

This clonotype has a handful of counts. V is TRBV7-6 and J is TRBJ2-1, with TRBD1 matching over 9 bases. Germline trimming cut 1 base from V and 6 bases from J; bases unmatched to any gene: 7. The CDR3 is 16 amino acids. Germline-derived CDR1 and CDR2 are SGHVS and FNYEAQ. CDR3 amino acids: CASSLEGTGLTNEQFF. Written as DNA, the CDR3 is TGTGCCAGCAGCTTAGAAGGGACAGGGCTGACCAATGAGCAGTTCTTC.

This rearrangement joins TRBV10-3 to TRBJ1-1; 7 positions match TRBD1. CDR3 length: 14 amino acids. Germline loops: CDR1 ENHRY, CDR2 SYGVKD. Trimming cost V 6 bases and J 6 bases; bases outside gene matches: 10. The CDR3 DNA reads TGTGCCATCAGGGACAGGCAGGGGACAGCTGAAGCTTTCTTT. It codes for CAIRDRQGTAEAFF.